This T cell receptor beta chain was retrieved from a study of cytomegalovirus exposure and HLA in healthy donors. The PCR contained 60 Vbeta and 13 Jbeta primers. Produced via immunoSEQ multiplex PCR; TCRdb's table is partial and in-frame only. The repertoire holds under 110,000 clones, with around four fifths as singletons. V lost 4 bases and J lost 9, with 22 bases in between. Germline V gene sequence: CDR1 SGDLS, CDR2 YYNGEE. This CDR3 contains 15 residues. This sequence originates from a man in his fifties or sixties in good health and CMV-seronegative. This chain links TRBV9 with TRBJ1-1; D is ambiguous. Sequenced material: PBMCs. The CDR3 coding sequence is TGTGCCAGCAGCTTGAACGGGTTAACTGTTCAAAAAGCTTTCTTT. It yields the protein CASSLNGLTVQKAFF.